The 8 T cell receptor beta chains in this list originate from one sample, sequenced in a study of blood T cells in healthy people across ages. A second roughly 6 to 12 cycle PCR used barcoded and J-beta primers. TCRdb re-derived calls from the 5' RACE reads in MiXCR, one entry per CDR3 protein. Of 650,000 to 1,000,000 distinct CDR3 sequences listed, roughly 35% are singletons. Sequencing was carried out using blood. All receptors come from a man between 18 and 35 years old in good health.

The CDR3 protein is CASSDPLGHTGELFF. The CDR3 bases are TGTGCCAGCAGCGATCCCCTGGGTCACACCGGGGAGCTGTTTTTT. This chain joins TRBV7-9 and TRBJ2-2, with D unresolved. V gave up 5 bases and J gave up 3 bases, with 13 bases separating them. CDR3 size: 15 residues. Germline lookup yields CDR1 SEHNR and CDR2 FQNEAQ (reference sequence).

The rearrangement links TRBV29-1 to TRBJ1-2, with TRBD1 matching 7 bases. Per germline, CDR1 SQVTM and CDR2 ANQGSEA. V shed 6 bases, J shed 13 bases, and the junction held 5 bases outside the gene matches. The CDR3 spans 9 residues. In DNA, the CDR3 is TGCAGCGTCGGCCGGGACAGCACCTTC. Protein: CSVGRDSTF.

CDR3 DNA: TGTGCCAGCAGCCGCACGGATCAAGAGACCCAGTTCTTC. Translation gives CASSRTDQETQFF. The chain carries TRBV5-4 and TRBJ2-5; D gene unclear. The end of the DNA is better explained by TRBJ2-1, so the J call may be wrong. The CDR3 is 13 amino acids. Germline CDR1 is SGHNT and CDR2 is YYREEE (reference sequence).

This sequence joins TRBV12-3 or TRBV12-4 and TRBJ2-4, with D possibly being TRBD2 (5 bases). V shed 3 bases and J shed 0 bases, with 12 bases lying between them. This CDR3 is 16 amino acids long. CDR3 in amino acids: CASSFSGSLAKNIQYF. DNA of the CDR3: TGTGCCAGCAGTTTTTCGGGGTCGCTAGCCAAAAACATTCAGTACTTC.

This clonotype has only a few counts. A much larger clone is a single base away; this may be a read error. The chain recombines TRBV12-3 or TRBV12-4 with TRBJ2-1, with D tentatively TRBD1 or TRBD2 (5 bases each). The V end lost 6 bases, the J end lost 10 bases, and 22 bases lay between the germline ends. CDR3 size: 15 residues. The CDR3 here is CASRPGTVSSYEQFF. For the CDR3, the DNA is TGTGCCAGCAGACCCGGGACGGTGAGCTCCTACGAGCAGTTCTTC.

This clonotype was counted ten times or more. This chain joins TRBV10-3 and TRBJ2-3; possibly TRBD1 or TRBD2 for D (5 bases each). V was clipped by 0 bases and J by 9 bases, with 10 bases between them. The germline gives CDR1 ENHRY, CDR2 SYGVKD. The CDR3 is 13 amino acids. The CDR3 DNA follows: TGTGCCATCAGTGAGTCGACGGGACGCACGCAGTATTTT. Its translation is CAISESTGRTQYF.

This clonotype was recorded many times. The chain is built from TRBV4-3 and TRBJ2-7; D is undetermined. Trimming stripped 1 base from V and 0 bases from J, with 13 bases between. The CDR3 has 16 residues. Germline loops: CDR1 LGHNA, CDR2 YSLEER. CDR3 in DNA: TGCGCCAGCAGCCAAGGGCCCTTGGGAAGCTCCTACGAGCAGTACTTC. Protein sequence: CASSQGPLGSSYEQYF.

This clonotype showed up just a few times. This chain links TRBV27 with TRBJ1-2; D gene ambiguous. The CDR3 loop spans 13 amino acids. CDR1 MNHEY and CDR2 SMNVEV come from the germline V gene (reference sequence). The V and J ends lost 5 bases and 4 bases respectively, with 11 bases between them. CDR3 nucleotides: TGTGCCAGCAGTCCCGCCAGGACCTATGGCTACACCTTC. It encodes CASSPARTYGYTF.